This T cell receptor (beta chain) is drawn from a study of CD8+CD57+ T cells in acquired aplastic anemia. General study findings and limits: It was found that roughly 31 CD8+ CDR3 sequences were shared between patients and controls.

CDR1 and CDR2 from the germline V gene are SNHLY and FYNNEI. The CDR3 totals 13 residues. V lost 6 bases and J lost 3, with 9 bases in between. The use of genomic DNA as template underpinned the TCR beta VDJ and CDR3 profiling. TCRdb recomputed calls from the reads with MiXCR, one row per CDR3 protein. The table includes more than 200,000 distinct CDR3 sequences, about half detected once. Patients sequenced had flow cytometry evidence of CD8+CD57+ cell expansion. For this clonotype: Its antigen is as yet unknown.

The V and J genes are TRBV2 and TRBJ2-4; the D is unclear. This TCR was sampled from a human donor with aplastic anemia. The sample comprised sorted CD4+, CD8+, or CD8+CD57+ T cells (not recorded which) from PBMCs. The CDR3 here is CASRPGFKNIQYF. CDR3 nucleotide sequence: TGTGCCAGCAGGCCGGGCTTCAAAAACATTCAGTACTTC.